One sample yielded the 28 T cell receptor beta chains listed below, sequenced in a study of STAT3 mutations in large granular lymphocyte leukemia. Study outcomes and limitations: Every T-LGLL patient had at least one immunodominant TCRbeta clonotype.

No antigen is known for these receptors. Libraries were prepared by immunoSEQ multiplex PCR; TCRdb keeps only in-frame clonotypes and omits some of them. The table shows around 13,000 clones, with roughly 80% occurring only once. The sample taken for sequencing was peripheral blood mononuclear cells. These receptor sequences come from a man aged 60 to 69 with T-cell large granular lymphocyte leukemia. Some clones in this sample may be carry-over from other donors' samples.

This chain uses TRBV18 with TRBJ1-2; unclear D gene. The V end lost 6 bases, the J end lost 8 bases, and 16 bases lay between the germline ends. The CDR3 totals 13 residues. Germline V lookup: CDR1 KGHSH, CDR2 LQKENI. CDR3: CASSYDGVRGYTF. As DNA, the CDR3 is TGTGCCAGCTCGTACGATGGGGTTCGGGGCTACACCTTC.

The chain uses TRBV6-5 and TRBJ2-5, with 7 bases fitting TRBD2. Trimming cost V 8 bases and J 7 bases; bases outside gene matches: 13. The CDR3 loop spans 14 amino acids. CDR1 is MNHEY and CDR2 is SVGAGI in the germline V gene. The CDR3 loop reads CASRETRDYGTQYF. Here the CDR3 DNA reads TGTGCCAGCCGGGAAACGAGGGACTATGGGACCCAGTACTTC.

This clone was picked up one time. This chain uses TRBV4-1 with TRBJ2-4; 8 positions agree with TRBD1. The CDR3 is 21 amino acids. Trimming took 4 bases from V and 1 from J; bases not matched to a gene: 21. The V gene's germline CDR1 is MGHRA and CDR2 YSYEKL. The CDR3 DNA is TGCGCCAGCAGCCCTAAAGGGATGACAGGGGTTGGTCGAGTGGCCAAAAACATTCAGTACTTC. Translation: CASSPKGMTGVGRVAKNIQYF.

This clone appeared a single time. The chain combines TRBV7-2 with TRBJ1-2, with D perhaps matching TRBD1 (6 bases). Germline V gene sequence: CDR1 SGHTA, CDR2 FQGNSA. V was pared by 5 bases and J by 0 bases, with 19 bases between. The CDR3 length is 17 residues. The CDR3 loop is CASSPPGGGQTNYGYTF. In nucleotides, the CDR3 is TGTGCCAGCAGCCCCCCTGGGGGAGGACAGACTAACTATGGCTACACCTTC.

The chain joins TRBV25-1 to TRBJ2-2, with a tentative D call TRBD1 (6 bases). Germline CDR1 MGHDK, CDR2 SYGVNS. The CDR3 totals 14 residues. With 3 bases removed from V and 5 bases from J, the gap between germline ends came to 10 bases. The CDR3 sequence: CASSEGAWTGELFF. The CDR3 nucleotides read TGTGCCAGCAGTGAGGGGGCTTGGACCGGGGAGCTGTTTTTT.

The table lists this clone with a few counts. The chain recombines TRBV18 with TRBJ1-4, with 7 bases identical to TRBD1. CDR3 length: 15 amino acids. Germline values: CDR1 KGHSH, CDR2 LQKENI. Trimming cost V 5 bases and J 4 bases; bases outside gene matches: 7. This CDR3 is CASSTGTADNEKLFF. Here the CDR3 DNA reads TGTGCCAGCTCAACTGGGACAGCCGATAATGAAAAACTGTTTTTT.

The V gene is TRBV20-1, the J gene TRBJ1-4; D unresolved. The CDR3 spans 11 residues. CDR1 is DFQATT and CDR2 is SNEGSKA in the germline V gene (reference sequence). The V and J ends lost 7 bases and 5 bases respectively, with 8 bases between them. The CDR3 DNA is TGCAGTGGACGAGAGAATGAAAAACTGTTTTTT. Amino acids: CSGRENEKLFF.

V is TRBV25-1 and J is TRBJ1-1; no clear D gene. The CDR3 sequence is 15 residues long. The germline V gene encodes CDR1 MGHDK and CDR2 SYGVNS. V gave up 4 bases and J gave up 1 base, with 13 bases separating them. The chain's CDR3 is CASSGRGLRNTEAFF. DNA for the CDR3: TGTGCCAGCAGTGGAAGAGGGTTGCGGAACACTGAAGCTTTCTTT.

The CDR3 nucleotides read TGTGCCAGCAGCCCGGGGACAGGGGGCGCGGACGGGGAGCTGTTTTTT. Translation: CASSPGTGGADGELFF. The gene calls are TRBV9 and TRBJ2-2; TRBD1 matches at 12 bases. V lost 4 bases, J lost 7 bases, and 8 bases stayed unmatched. The CDR3 is 16 residues long. In germline, CDR1 is SGDLS, CDR2 YYNGEE. The full variable domain, with the rest looked up from reference TRBV9 and TRBJ2-2, is DSGVTQTPKHLITATGQRVTLRCSPRSGDLSVYWYQQSLDQGLQFLIQYYNGEERAKGNILERFSAQQFPDLHSELNLSSLELGDSALYFCASSPGTGGADGELFFGEGSRLTVL.

Comment on this clone: One end of the junction does not line up with germline, which may come from a read error. This rearrangement joins TRBV27 to TRBJ2-5; no clear D. The end of the DNA is better explained by TRBJ2-7, so the J call may be wrong. Germline V gene sequence: CDR1 MNHEY, CDR2 SMNVEV (reference sequence). This CDR3 spans 13 amino acids. The CDR3 is CASSLGSSFEQYF. Here the CDR3 DNA reads TGTGCCAGCAGTTTAGGATCCTCCTTCGAGCAGTACTTC.

The chain carries TRBV5-1 and TRBJ1-3; the match to TRBD1 covers 8 bases. CDR3 length equals 17 residues. The V and J ends lost 7 bases and 4 bases, in that order; junction bases with no gene match: 16. Germline V gene lookup returns CDR1 SGHRS and CDR2 YFSETQ. The DNA for the CDR3 is TGCGCCAGCGCCAAAGGGGGGACAGGCCCGGGGGGAAACACCATATATTTT. Translated, it gives CASAKGGTGPGGNTIYF. The whole variable domain, remainder taken from reference TRBV5-1 and TRBJ1-3, is KAGVTQTPRYLIKTRGQQVTLSCSPISGHRSVSWYQQTPGQGLQFLFEYFSETQRNKGNFPGRFSGRQFSNSRSEMNVSTLELGDSALYLCASAKGGTGPGGNTIYFGEGSWLTVV.

The chain recombines TRBV7-8 with TRBJ2-5, with D tentatively TRBD2 (6 bases). CDR3 length equals 15 residues. The germline V gene encodes CDR1 SGHVS and CDR2 FQNEAQ. Trimming left V 5 bases short and J 6 bases short, with 19 bases between. The CDR3, as DNA: TGTGCCAGCAGCCCCGGCGGGGATGCGGGGAAGACCCAGTACTTC. Protein: CASSPGGDAGKTQYF.

The chain employs TRBV5-6 and TRBJ1-2, with TRBD1 as a possible D gene (5 bases). Germline CDR1 reads SGHDT; CDR2 reads YYEEEE. CDR3 length equals 15 residues. Trimming stripped 5 bases from V and 8 bases from J, with 22 bases between. The CDR3 coding sequence is TGTGCCAGCAGGCGGAGGATGACAGACGTTGGGGGCTACACCTTC. This gives the protein CASRRRMTDVGGYTF. The variable domain in full, completed from reference TRBV5-6 and TRBJ1-2, reads DAGVTQSPTHLIKTRGQQVTLRCSPKSGHDTVSWYQQALGQGPQFIFQYYEEEERQRGNFPDRFSGHQFPNYSSELNVNALLLGDSALYLCASRRRMTDVGGYTFGSGTRLTVV.

The rearrangement links TRBV5-6 to TRBJ1-1; D gene uncertain. This CDR3 is built from 13 residues. Germline V gene sequence: CDR1 SGHDT, CDR2 YYEEEE. The V end was cut by 4 bases, the J end by 4 bases, with 11 bases between. CDR3 amino acids: CASSPTWGTEAFF. In nucleotides, the CDR3 is TGTGCCAGCAGCCCCACCTGGGGCACTGAAGCTTTCTTT.

The chain recombines TRBV18 with TRBJ1-1; tentatively, D is TRBD1 (5 bases). Per the germline V gene, CDR1 is KGHSH and CDR2 is LQKENI. CDR3 length equals 16 residues. V was clipped by 1 base and J by 2 bases, with 14 bases between them. CDR3: CASSPQSGGPNTEAFF. DNA of the CDR3: TGTGCCAGCTCACCACAGTCGGGGGGTCCCAACACTGAAGCTTTCTTT.

The V and J genes are TRBV18 and TRBJ2-7; D might be TRBD1 (6 bases). CDR1 and CDR2 (germline): KGHSH, LQKENI. V lost 3 bases to trimming and J lost 6 bases, with 24 bases between them. The CDR3 consists of 17 residues. CDR3 sequence reads: CASSPRATGPTLGEQYF. The CDR3 DNA sequence: TGTGCCAGCTCACCCCGGGCGACAGGACCCACCTTGGGCGAGCAGTACTTC.

This chain links TRBV7-9 with TRBJ2-4; D perhaps matches TRBD1 (6 bases). The V gene's germline CDR1 is SEHNR and CDR2 FQNEAQ (reference sequence). The CDR3 is 18 amino acids. V was clipped by 7 bases and J by 1 base, with 23 bases between them. The CDR3 spells CASTVQGVSYVAKNIQYF. DNA of the CDR3: TGTGCCAGCACCGTACAGGGAGTTTCGTACGTTGCCAAAAACATTCAGTACTTC.

This clone was detected only once. The chain employs TRBV5-5 and TRBJ1-6, with D unclear. V was trimmed by 5 bases and J by 13 bases, leaving 22 bases between them. CDR3 length: 15 residues. The germline V gene has CDR1 SGHKS and CDR2 YYEKEE (reference sequence). CDR3 nucleotide sequence: TGTGCCAGCAGGGCAACACCAACTCTCAGGATCCCCCTCCACTTT. Its protein product is CASRATPTLRIPLHF.

This chain joins TRBV9 and TRBJ2-1, with 9 positions matching TRBD2. There are 16 residues in the CDR3. Germline CDR1 and CDR2: SGDLS and YYNGEE. The ends lost 4 bases at V and 5 bases at J; junction bases unmatched: 10. The DNA of the CDR3 is TGTGCCAGCAGCTTGGGGGGCGGGAGGGCTCACAATGAGCAGTTCTTC. Translated, it gives CASSLGGGRAHNEQFF. Combining the CDR3 with reference TRBV9 and TRBJ2-1 gives the whole variable domain DSGVTQTPKHLITATGQRVTLRCSPRSGDLSVYWYQQSLDQGLQFLIQYYNGEERAKGNILERFSAQQFPDLHSELNLSSLELGDSALYFCASSLGGGRAHNEQFFGPGTRLTVL.

V usage is TRBV6-5 and J usage is TRBJ2-7, with 14 bases aligning to TRBD2. The CDR3 consists of 16 residues. In germline, CDR1 is MNHEY, CDR2 SVGAGI. With 2 bases clipped from V and 3 bases from J, the junction kept 3 bases outside the gene matches. CDR3 bases: TGTGCCAGCAGTTACGGGACTAGCGGGAGAATCTACGAGCAGTACTTC. The encoded protein is CASSYGTSGRIYEQYF.

V and J are TRBV6-5 and TRBJ2-6, with TRBD1 identical over 8 bases. With V trimmed by 6 bases and J by 0 bases, 1 base remained unmatched. This CDR3 has 15 amino acids. Germline V gives CDR1 MNHEY, CDR2 SVGAGI. The CDR3 DNA is TGTGCCAGCAGGGACAGGGTCTCTGGGGCCAACGTCCTGACTTTC. Its translation: CASRDRVSGANVLTF.

The chain joins TRBV27 to TRBJ2-7; D perhaps matches TRBD2 (6 bases). The CDR3 extends over 14 amino acids. V lost 5 bases to trimming and J lost 7 bases, with 18 bases between them. Germline V CDR1 and CDR2: MNHEY, SMNVEV (reference sequence). This chain's CDR3 is CASSLLSGPWEQYF. CDR3 nucleotide sequence: TGTGCCAGCAGTCTTCTTAGCGGCCCTTGGGAGCAGTACTTC.

The rearrangement links TRBV7-9 to TRBJ1-5; D gene uncertain. Germline-derived CDR1 and CDR2 are SEHNR and FQNEAQ (reference sequence). The V end lost 1 base, the J end lost 4 bases, and 5 bases lay between the germline ends. The CDR3 totals 13 residues. As DNA, the CDR3 is TGTGCCAGCAGCTTAGGGGAGAATCAGCCCCAGCATTTT. Encoded protein: CASSLGENQPQHF. The full variable domain, with the rest looked up from reference TRBV7-9 and TRBJ1-5, is DTGVSQNPRHKITKRGQNVTFRCDPISEHNRLYWYRQTLGQGPEFLTYFQNEAQLEKSRLLSDRFSAERPKGSFSTLEIQRTEQGDSAMYLCASSLGENQPQHFGDGTRLSIL.

The V gene is TRBV18, the J gene TRBJ2-2; 8 bases align to TRBD2. Germline assignment: CDR1 KGHSH and CDR2 LQKENI. The junction had 21 bases not matched to a gene; V was cut back by 3 bases and J by 3 bases. The CDR3 is 21 amino acids. CDR3 sequence: CASSPSDPTALAGLDTGELFF. CDR3 DNA sequence: TGTGCCAGCTCACCCTCTGATCCTACAGCATTAGCGGGATTGGACACCGGGGAGCTGTTTTTT.

V is TRBV7-3 and J is TRBJ2-5; TRBD2 might be the D (5 bases). Per the germline V gene, CDR1 is SGHTA and CDR2 is FQGTGA. The length of the CDR3 is 15 residues. Trimming took off 8 bases at V and 5 bases at J, with 21 bases between the two ends. DNA for the CDR3: TGTGCCAGCGGATCCTCGGGGTCGCGGCGGGAGACCCAGTACTTC. This translates into CASGSSGSRRETQYF.

This clone was counted a few times. The chain links TRBV19 to TRBJ1-2; 9 bases agree with TRBD1. The CDR3 contains 16 residues. Germline CDR1 reads LNHDA; CDR2 reads SQIVND (reference sequence). V lost 8 bases, J lost 5 bases, and 15 bases stayed unmatched. The CDR3 DNA reads TGTGCCAGTTGCTCGGGAGGACAGGGGTTAGCATATGGCTACACCTTC. Residues: CASCSGGQGLAYGYTF.

This clone came up once. The V and J genes are TRBV4-1 and TRBJ2-7; perhaps TRBD1 as D (5 bases). The germline gives CDR1 MGHRA, CDR2 YSYEKL. The CDR3 runs to 14 residues. Trimming took 1 base from V and 7 from J, leaving 14 bases between them. The CDR3 bases are TGCGCCAGCAGCCAAGGACAGACGGTTTGGGAGCAGTACTTC. Amino acids: CASSQGQTVWEQYF.

The chain employs TRBV7-9 and TRBJ2-2; the match to TRBD2 covers 8 bases. CDR1 is SEHNR, CDR2 FQNEAQ, per germline (reference sequence). This CDR3 region has 15 residues. With 6 bases clipped from V and 6 bases from J, the junction kept 9 bases outside the gene matches. The CDR3 DNA is TGTGCCAGCAGATTTCCGGGACTAGGGTCCGGGGAGCTGTTTTTT. Translated, it gives CASRFPGLGSGELFF.